These 9 T cell receptor beta chains originate from one sample sequenced in a study of CD8 T cells in Susac syndrome. With random hexamers, reverse transcription was performed on 0.5 to 1 ug of RNA. TCRdb reprocessed the immunoSEQ multiplex PCR reads via MiXCR and lists one record per CDR3 protein. Among over 300,000 distinct CDR3 sequences listed, about 91% were seen once. The specimen was CD4+ T cells from PBMCs. These receptors were obtained from a human donor with multiple sclerosis.

The chain employs TRBV7-9 and TRBJ2-1; D may match TRBD1 or TRBD2 (5 bases each). CDR3 size: 16 residues. Germline CDR1 and CDR2: SEHNR and FQNEAQ (reference sequence). Trimming shortened V by 4 bases and J by 2 bases, and 15 bases separated the two germline ends. DNA for the CDR3: TGTGCCAGCAGCTCACGAGGGGTAGGGGCCTACAATGAGCAGTTCTTC. Its translation is CASSSRGVGAYNEQFF.

The V gene is TRBV6-6, the J gene TRBJ1-2; 7 bases are shared with TRBD1. This CDR3 is built from 14 residues. V lost 0 bases to trimming and J lost 7 bases; unmatched junction nucleotides: 5. The germline V gene has CDR1 MNHNY and CDR2 SVGAGI (reference sequence). The DNA of the CDR3 is TGTGCCAGCAGTTACTCGGAACAGGGGACTGGCTACACCTTC. Translating gives CASSYSEQGTGYTF.

J is TRBJ2-2 and V is TRBV19; either TRBD1 or TRBD2 may fit D (5 bases each). Trimming shortened V by 5 bases and J by 1 base, and 17 bases separated the two germline ends. The CDR3 consists of 17 residues. CDR1 LNHDA and CDR2 SQIVND come from the germline V gene (reference sequence). CDR3 in amino acids: CASSFSLWGKNTGELFF. The CDR3 nucleotides read TGTGCCAGTAGTTTCTCCCTCTGGGGGAAGAACACCGGGGAGCTGTTTTTT.

V gene TRBV6-2 or TRBV6-3 combines with J gene TRBJ1-1; no clear D. The CDR3 extends over 15 amino acids. Trimming stripped 7 bases from V and 1 base from J, with 16 bases between. Germline V gives CDR1 MNHEY, CDR2 SVGEGT. CDR3 sequence reads: CASTRHIKPNTEAFF. The DNA of the CDR3 is TGTGCCAGCACCAGACACATTAAACCGAACACTGAAGCTTTCTTT.

The chain uses TRBV7-2 and TRBJ1-1, with 9 bases lining up with TRBD1. Trimming cost V 5 bases and J 1 base; bases outside gene matches: 11. Germline values: CDR1 SGHTA, CDR2 FQGNSA. The CDR3 runs 17 residues. CDR3 amino acids: CASSEAAPGQGNTEAFF. The CDR3 DNA sequence: TGTGCCAGCAGCGAAGCAGCTCCGGGACAGGGGAACACTGAAGCTTTCTTT.

The chain employs TRBV5-4 and TRBJ2-1; TRBD1 matches 11 bases. The CDR3 length is 15 residues. V was clipped by 4 bases and J by 6 bases; unmatched bases: 6. Germline values: CDR1 SGHNT, CDR2 YYREEE (reference sequence). In nucleotides, the CDR3 is TGTGCCAGCAGCCTTAGGACAGGGGGCGGCAATGAGCAGTTCTTC. Encoded protein: CASSLRTGGGNEQFF.

The rearrangement joins TRBV19 to TRBJ2-1, with unresolved D. The CDR3 extends over 14 amino acids. V was clipped by 6 bases and J by 7 bases, with 16 bases between them. Germline-derived CDR1 and CDR2 are LNHDA and SQIVND (reference sequence). The CDR3 protein is CASRPGEVKNEQFF. DNA for the CDR3: TGTGCCAGTAGACCTGGAGAGGTTAAAAATGAGCAGTTCTTC.

This clonotype was seen only a few times. This chain connects TRBV11-3 to TRBJ2-5; D is unresolved. The CDR3 has 10 residues. Trimming shortened V by 8 bases and J by 2 bases, and 3 bases separated the two germline ends. Germline V gene lookup returns CDR1 SGHNT and CDR2 YENEEA. In nucleotides, the CDR3 is TGTGCCAGCGGTCAAGAGACCCAGTACTTC. The encoded protein is CASGQETQYF.

This rearrangement joins TRBV6-6 to TRBJ2-7; 7 bases fit TRBD1. The CDR3 extends over 13 amino acids. The germline V gene encodes CDR1 MNHNY and CDR2 SVGAGI (reference sequence). V shed 4 bases and J 5 bases; nucleotides not matched to a gene: 5. Written as DNA, the CDR3 is TGTGCCAGCAGTTTCCCCGGACAGGACGAGCAGTACTTC. Residues: CASSFPGQDEQYF.